Presented here are 3 T cell receptor beta chains from one specimen sequenced in a study of radiotherapy plus CTLA-4 blockade in lung cancer. Produced via immunoSEQ multiplex PCR; TCRdb's table is partial and in-frame only. The sample has some 70,000 clones; over 80% are singletons. The sequenced sample was peripheral blood, obtained from a patient treated with radiotherapy plus ipilimumab. The receptors here all came from a human donor with non-small cell lung cancer who had a partial response to radiotherapy plus ipilimumab.

V gene TRBV11-2 combines with J gene TRBJ2-2; D may be TRBD2 (5 bases). The germline V gene encodes CDR1 SGHAT and CDR2 FQNNGV. The CDR3 contains 15 residues. Trimming removed 3 bases at V and 3 bases at J, with 11 bases between. The CDR3: CASSLIEADTGELFF. CDR3 nucleotide sequence: TGTGCCAGCAGCTTGATTGAAGCGGACACCGGGGAGCTGTTTTTT.

The chain uses TRBV27 and TRBJ1-1, with TRBD1 matching over 11 bases. Trimming took 6 bases from V and 5 from J; bases not matched to a gene: 5. Per the germline V gene, CDR1 is MNHEY and CDR2 is SMNVEV (reference sequence). The CDR3 length is 14 residues. CDR3 DNA sequence: TGTGCCAGCAGCTTGGACAGGGGGCGGACTGAAGCTTTCTTT. It encodes CASSLDRGRTEAFF.

The rearrangement links TRBV27 to TRBJ1-1; TRBD1 aligns across 9 bases. The ends lost 5 bases at V and 4 bases at J; junction bases unmatched: 8. The CDR3 sequence is 15 residues long. Germline lookup yields CDR1 MNHEY and CDR2 SMNVEV (reference sequence). The DNA of the CDR3 is TGTGCCAGCAGTGGGGGGACAGGGCGTTTCACTGAAGCTTTCTTT. It encodes CASSGGTGRFTEAFF.